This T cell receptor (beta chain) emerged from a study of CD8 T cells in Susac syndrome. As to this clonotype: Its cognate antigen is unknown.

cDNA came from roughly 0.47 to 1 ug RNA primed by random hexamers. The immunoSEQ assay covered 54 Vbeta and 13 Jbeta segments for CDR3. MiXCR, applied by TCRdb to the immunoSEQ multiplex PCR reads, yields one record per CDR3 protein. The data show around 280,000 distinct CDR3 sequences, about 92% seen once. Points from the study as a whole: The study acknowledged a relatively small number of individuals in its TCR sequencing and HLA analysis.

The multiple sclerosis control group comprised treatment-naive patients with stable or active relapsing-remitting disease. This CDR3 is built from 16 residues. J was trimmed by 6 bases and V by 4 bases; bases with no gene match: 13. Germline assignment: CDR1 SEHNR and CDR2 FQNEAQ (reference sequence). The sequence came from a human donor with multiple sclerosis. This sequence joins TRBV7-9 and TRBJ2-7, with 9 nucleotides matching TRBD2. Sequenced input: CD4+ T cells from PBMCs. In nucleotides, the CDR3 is TGTGCCAGCAGCTCCCCTGGGGGTAGCGGGGGTTCCGAGCAGTACTTC. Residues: CASSSPGGSGGSEQYF.